This T cell receptor (beta chain) appears in the sequencing data of a study of T cell repertoires in cytomegalovirus infection. Note on this clonotype: Its specificity is unknown.

CDR1 is SGHNT and CDR2 is YENEEA in the germline V gene. V gave up 5 bases and J gave up 2 bases; unmatched junction bases: 12. This CDR3 contains 17 residues. MiXCR, applied by TCRdb to the reads, yields one record per CDR3 protein. The sample records hundreds of thousands of distinct CDR3 sequences, roughly 30% being singletons. The rearrangement links TRBV11-3 to TRBJ2-3, with 8 bases identical to TRBD2. This clonotype was sampled from a human donor in good health (CMV status not recorded). Some clones in this sample may be carry-over from other donors' samples. Sample: cultured CD8+ T cells from PBMCs, taken from culture after CMV antigen stimulation. The CDR3 spells CASSPTRASGFTDTQYF. CDR3 nucleotide sequence: TGTGCCAGCAGCCCCACTAGGGCTAGCGGGTTCACAGATACGCAGTATTTT.